This T cell receptor (beta chain) was captured in a study of blood T cell repertoires in COVID-19. Looking at the study overall: Some COVID-19 samples were acute and others convalescent; all came from the United States, Italy and Spain.

Sequencing used immunoSEQ multiplex PCR; TCRdb keeps in-frame clones, though not all of them. Among about 200,000 clones listed, 80% to 85% were seen once. Deletions cut 0 bases from V and 6 bases from J, with 10 bases between. The CDR3 has 13 residues. Germline V CDR1 and CDR2: SGHRS, YFSETQ. This TCR was recovered from a woman aged 25-40 years who had been exposed to COVID-19. The rearrangement uses TRBV5-1 and TRBJ2-7; maybe TRBD2 (5 bases). The sequencing sample was made of PBMCs or T cells enriched from blood (not recorded which). The CDR3: CASSLEGAGEQYF. CDR3 in DNA: TGCGCCAGCAGCTTGGAAGGTGCGGGCGAGCAGTACTTC.